The clone carrying this TCR beta chain was found once. What it recognizes is unknown. The source of the sample is a study of cytomegalovirus exposure and HLA in healthy donors. Study observations and caveats: In vitro work confirmed that a few CMV-associated chains recognize CMV antigens. TCR beta chains numbering roughly 150 were designated cytomegalovirus-associated.

The table came from immunoSEQ multiplex PCR; TCRdb's copy has only in-frame clones and leaves some out. This sample has some 87,000 clones; about 95% occur once, and the top ten carry approximately 1.3%. Trimming took 2 bases from V and 2 from J, leaving 11 bases between them. The CDR3 length is 14 residues. CDR1 is GTSNPN, CDR2 SVGIG, per germline (reference sequence). Donors were drawn from the approximately 120-subject validation cohort, separate from the roughly 610-subject first cohort. Sequenced input: PBMCs. The sequence came from a young woman in good health and CMV-seronegative. The chain joins TRBV30 to TRBJ2-3, with a weak D call TRBD1 (6 bases). CDR3 residues: CAWSLGGITDTQYF. CDR3 sequence (DNA): TGTGCCTGGAGTCTTGGGGGCATCACAGATACGCAGTATTTT. Full variable domain (outside the CDR3, taken from reference TRBV30 and TRBJ2-3): SQTIHQWPATLVQPVGSPLSLECTVEGTSNPNLYWYRQAAGRGLQLLFYSVGIGQISSEVPQNLSASRPQDRQFILSSKKLLLSDSGFYLCAWSLGGITDTQYFGPGTRLTVL.